This entry concerns a single T cell receptor (beta chain). This entry comes from a study of control samples from healthy donors and cancer patients. Assay used: immunoSEQ multiplex PCR; TCRdb lists only in-frame clones, some missing. The data hold about 120,000 clones, with around nine tenths observed a single time. Trimming cost V 4 bases and J 4 bases; bases outside gene matches: 3. The length of the CDR3 is 15 residues. CDR1 and CDR2 from the germline V gene are SGHTA and FQGTGA. The specimen was blood. The receptor was derived from a man aged 25-45 years in good health. V and J are TRBV7-3 and TRBJ2-3, with 12 bases lining up with TRBD2. CDR3 bases: TGTGCCAGCAGCTCCCGGACTAGCGGGGCAGATACGCAGTATTTT. This codes for CASSSRTSGADTQYF.